Listed below are T cell receptor beta chains from one sample, sequenced in a study of T cell repertoires in cytomegalovirus infection. One entry per CDR3 protein, called by TCRdb with MiXCR from the reads. The sample yields some 500,000 distinct CDR3 sequences, 30% to 40% seen once. Their antigens are not known. The sequenced sample was cultured PBMCs, obtained from culture after CMV antigen stimulation. The receptor set was obtained from a human donor in good health (CMV status not recorded). Some clones in this sample may be carry-over from other donors' samples. The CDR3 runs from the conserved cysteine through the conserved F or W. The order of the fields is D gene, clone size, J gene, V gene, CDR3 DNA, CDR3 protein. A D gene is named only where the DNA matches it firmly. Expanded clones are given a class, and other clones once, few, many or no size at all.

NA | NA | TRBJ2-3 | TRBV4-2 | TGTGCCAGCAGCCAAGAACAGATAGTCACAGATACGCAGTATTTT | CASSQEQIVTDTQYF
NA | many | TRBJ1-6 | TRBV7-9 | TGTGCCAGCAGCTTCGACACAGACGCCTATAATTCACCCCTCCACTTT | CASSFDTDAYNSPLHF
TRBD1 | NA | TRBJ2-1 | TRBV12-3/TRBV12-4 | TGTGCCAGCAGTCCACGACAGGGAAACAATGAGCAGTTCTTC | CASSPRQGNNEQFF
TRBD2 | NA | TRBJ2-1 | TRBV6-2/TRBV6-3 | TGTGCCAGCAGTTTCAAGTTAGCGGGCAGCGAGCAGTTCTTC | CASSFKLAGSEQFF
NA | once | TRBJ1-1 | TRBV11-2 | TGTGCCAGCAGCTTAGATCGGGCAGGCCTGGGTGAAGCTTTCTTT | CASSLDRAGLGEAFF
TRBD2 | NA | TRBJ2-1 | TRBV28 | TGTGCCAGCAGTCTAGCGGGAGGGTCCTACGATGAGCAGTTCTTC | CASSLAGGSYDEQFF
NA | NA | TRBJ2-2 | TRBV19 | TGTGCCAGTAGCGCCCTCACTACACTGAACACCGGGGAGCTGTTTTTT | CASSALTTLNTGELFF
TRBD1 | many | TRBJ2-5 | TRBV7-2 | TGTGCCAGCAGCTTAGGAAGGACAGGGCGCGGGGAGACCCAGTACTTC | CASSLGRTGRGETQYF
TRBD1 | NA | TRBJ2-1 | TRBV12-3/TRBV12-4 | TGTGCCAGCAGTTGGGGGACAGGGTTAAATGAGCAGTTCTTC | CASSWGTGLNEQFF
TRBD1 | few | TRBJ1-1 | TRBV25-1 | TGTGCCAGCAGGGGACAGGGCTTGACTGAAGCTTTCTTT | CASRGQGLTEAFF
TRBD2 | few | TRBJ2-1 | TRBV12-3/TRBV12-4 | TGTGCCAGCAGACGTAGGGCGACTAGCGGGAGGGCCGAGGGCAATGAGCAGTTCTTC | CASRRRATSGRAEGNEQFF
TRBD1 | NA | TRBJ2-5 | TRBV5-6 | TGTGCCAGCAGCCCGAGGACAGGGATCGAGACCCAGTACTTC | CASSPRTGIETQYF
NA | NA | TRBJ2-1 | TRBV27 | TGTGCCAGCAGCGTCCGGGAATACAATGAGCAGTTCTTC | CASSVREYNEQFF
TRBD2 | NA | TRBJ2-7 | TRBV5-4 | TGTGCCAGCAGCTTGAGCGGGGGCATTGGGTACGAGCAGTACTTC | CASSLSGGIGYEQYF
NA | few | TRBJ2-7 | TRBV6-1 | TGTGCCAGCAGTCGGAAAGGAGAGGACTACGAGCAGTACTTC | CASSRKGEDYEQYF
NA | many | TRBJ1-1 | TRBV7-8 | TGTGCCAGCAGCCACGGCCCCGGTGGGTCGGACACTGAAGCTTTCTTT | CASSHGPGGSDTEAFF
NA | NA | TRBJ2-1 | TRBV19 | TGTGCCAGTAGTTCCGGGACAATCTACAATGAGCAGTTCTTC | CASSSGTIYNEQFF
NA | NA | TRBJ1-1 | TRBV4-1 | TGCGCCAGCAGCCAAGAGTTGGATAGGTCAGCTTTCTTT | CASSQELDRSAFF
NA | NA | TRBJ1-1 | TRBV6-1 | TGTGCCAGCAGCGCGAGATACCCGAACACTGAAGCTTTCTTT | CASSARYPNTEAFF
NA | NA | TRBJ2-6 | TRBV6-5 | TGTGCCAGCAGTACGGGACGTCTCTCTGGGGCCAACGTCCTGACTTTC | CASSTGRLSGANVLTF
NA | NA | TRBJ2-5 | TRBV20-1 | TGCAGTGCTCCGAAAAGGGGGGTACAAGAGACCCAGTACTTC | CSAPKRGVQETQYF
TRBD1 | few | TRBJ1-1 | TRBV27 | TGTGCCAGCGCAACAGGGGCCCTGAACACTGAAGCTTTCTTT | CASATGALNTEAFF
TRBD2 | NA | TRBJ2-1 | TRBV6-2/TRBV6-3 | TGTGCCAGCGCCGTAGCGGGAAATAGGAATGAGCAGTTCTTC | CASAVAGNRNEQFF
NA | NA | TRBJ2-4 | TRBV6-2/TRBV6-3 | TGTGCCAGCAGAACCGGGACGAATAAAAACATTCAGTACTTC | CASRTGTNKNIQYF
NA | few | TRBJ2-2 | TRBV14 | TGTGCCAGCAGCCCCATAGGGCAGAACACCGGGGAGCTGTTTTTT | CASSPIGQNTGELFF
TRBD2 | few | TRBJ2-1 | TRBV20-1 | TGCAGTGCCGCCGGGACTAGCGGAGGGCACAATGAGCAGTTCTTC | CSAAGTSGGHNEQFF
NA | NA | TRBJ1-1 | TRBV9 | TGTGCCAGCAGCGTAGAGTTGGGAACTGAAGCTTTCTTT | CASSVELGTEAFF
NA | NA | TRBJ2-1 | TRBV27 | TGTGCCAGCAGTCCCCTTCGACCAGACGCCCGGCCCTACAATGAGCAGTTCTTC | CASSPLRPDARPYNEQFF
NA | NA | TRBJ2-7 | TRBV4-1 | TGCGCCACAGGAAACTCCTACGAGCAGTACTTC | CATGNSYEQYF
NA | NA | TRBJ1-3 | TRBV7-6 | TGTGCCAGCAGCTTAGACGCTACTGGAAACACCATATATTTT | CASSLDATGNTIYF
NA | NA | TRBJ1-3 | TRBV12-3/TRBV12-4 | TGTGCCAGCAGCCCAGACGAGGGAAACACCATATATTTT | CASSPDEGNTIYF
NA | NA | TRBJ2-6 | TRBV6-6 | TGTGCCAGCAGCCCCGGGACGCTAGCCTCTGGGGCCAACGTCCTGACTTTC | CASSPGTLASGANVLTF
NA | few | TRBJ2-7 | TRBV7-2 | TGTGCCAGCAGCGGACGCCGGGACTCCTACGAGCAGTACTTC | CASSGRRDSYEQYF
TRBD1 | NA | TRBJ1-2 | TRBV28 | TGTGCCAGCAGTCTTCCTCGACAGGGTTATGGCTACACCTTC | CASSLPRQGYGYTF
NA | many | TRBJ2-2 | TRBV27 | TGTGCCAGCAGTTTATATATGCGAGGGGCGAACACCGGGGAGCTGTTTTTT | CASSLYMRGANTGELFF
NA | few | TRBJ1-2 | TRBV7-3 | TGTGCCAGCAGCCCCAGTAATGGCTATGGCTACACCTTC | CASSPSNGYGYTF
TRBD2 | NA | TRBJ2-4 | TRBV19 | TGTGCCAGTAGTACCGGGACTAGCGGAACTCGATCGCTAGCCAAAAACATTCAGTACTTC | CASSTGTSGTRSLAKNIQYF
TRBD1 | few | TRBJ1-1 | TRBV30 | TGTGCCTGGAGAGGGGGCTATAACACTGAAGCTTTCTTT | CAWRGGYNTEAFF
NA | many | TRBJ2-1 | TRBV7-8 | TGTGCCAGCTGGAAAGCGGGTGCCAACTACAATGAGCAGTTCTTC | CASWKAGANYNEQFF
TRBD1 | NA | TRBJ1-4 | TRBV12-3/TRBV12-4 | TGTGCCAGCAGTGACAACAGGGGGCGCGGTGAAAAACTGTTTTTT | CASSDNRGRGEKLFF
NA | few | TRBJ2-1 | TRBV28 | TGTGCCAGCAGCCGCAACCCCTCACACAGTAAAAATTTCTACAATGAGCAGTTCTTC | CASSRNPSHSKNFYNEQFF
NA | NA | TRBJ2-1 | TRBV27 | TGTGCCAGCAGTTTATCGACGAATGGGAGCCCAAACAATGAGCAGTTCTTC | CASSLSTNGSPNNEQFF
NA | once | TRBJ2-1 | TRBV11-3 | TGTGCCAGCAGCTTATACGACCGCCGGCCGGGTTTTAAGGAGGGTGAGCAGTTCTTC | CASSLYDRRPGFKEGEQFF
NA | NA | TRBJ2-7 | TRBV19 | TGTGCCAGTAGTATGACTGTCCTTAGACAGCTACGGTCCTACGAGCAGTACTTC | CASSMTVLRQLRSYEQYF
TRBD1 | few | TRBJ2-1 | TRBV7-2 | TGTGCCAGCAGCTCGGGACAGGGGGCTGAGGAGCAGTTCTTC | CASSSGQGAEEQFF
NA | few | TRBJ2-1 | TRBV12-3/TRBV12-4 | TGTGCCACCGCGTCAGGGACACTTCGATTGGGGCAGTTCTTC | CATASGTLRLGQFF
NA | many | TRBJ2-5 | TRBV7-6 | TGTGCCAGCAGCTTAGACGCTAATTATGGGGAGACCCAGTACTTC | CASSLDANYGETQYF
TRBD1 | few | TRBJ2-6 | TRBV7-9 | TGTGCCAGCAGCGAGGACCGGGACAGGCTACAGGGGGGGGCCAACGTCCTGACTTTC | CASSEDRDRLQGGANVLTF
NA | NA | TRBJ2-1 | TRBV6-1 | TGTGCCAGCACCCCCCCGGGGCCCTACAATGAGCAGTTCTTC | CASTPPGPYNEQFF
TRBD2 | few | TRBJ2-7 | TRBV4-2 | TGTGCCAGCAGCCAAGATAACGCGGGAGGTGGCGAGCAGTACTTC | CASSQDNAGGGEQYF
NA | few | TRBJ1-2 | TRBV7-2 | TGTGCCAGCAGCTTGATGACTAACTATGGCTACACCTTC | CASSLMTNYGYTF